Presented here are 3 T cell receptor beta chains from one specimen sequenced in a study of blood T cell repertoires in COVID-19. Sequencing was performed with immunoSEQ multiplex PCR; in TCRdb, only in-frame clones are kept and a portion is missing. The profile shows some 210,000 clones, roughly 79% of them singletons. Sequenced input: PBMCs or T cells enriched from blood (not recorded which). Receptor source: a woman between 50 and 59 years old with acute COVID-19.

The genes are TRBV29-1 and TRBJ2-7; tentatively, D is TRBD1 (6 bases). The length of the CDR3 is 14 residues. Germline lookup yields CDR1 SQVTM and CDR2 ANQGSEA. With 4 bases removed from V and 1 base from J, the gap between germline ends came to 14 bases. DNA for the CDR3: TGCAGCGTTGTGAGAGGGGGATCATCCTACGAGCAGTACTTC. As protein: CSVVRGGSSYEQYF.

The J gene is TRBJ2-3, the V gene TRBV5-1; TRBD2 agrees at 12 bases. The CDR3 contains 15 residues. Germline CDR1 and CDR2: SGHRS and YFSETQ. Trimming at V came to 3 bases and at J to 3 bases, leaving 2 bases not matched to a gene. The CDR3 sequence: CASSSTSGSTDTQYF. CDR3 bases: TGCGCCAGCAGCTCGACTAGCGGGAGTACAGATACGCAGTATTTT.

The J gene is TRBJ2-3, the V gene TRBV4-1, with 8 bases fitting TRBD2. In germline, CDR1 is MGHRA, CDR2 YSYEKL. The length of the CDR3 is 16 residues. The ends lost 2 bases at V and 4 bases at J; junction bases unmatched: 8. The CDR3 here is CASSQHPGTSADTQYF. CDR3 nucleotides: TGCGCCAGCAGCCAACATCCCGGGACTAGTGCAGATACGCAGTATTTT.